This T cell receptor (beta chain) was captured in a study of blood T cell repertoires in COVID-19. Per the germline V gene, CDR1 is SGHVS and CDR2 is FNYEAQ. The CDR3 has 15 residues. J was trimmed by 5 bases and V by 5 bases; bases with no gene match: 8. Original processing methods: Estimates of nucleated cell counts were drawn from the amplification of reference gene primers. The method was immunoSEQ multiplex PCR; TCRdb's version includes in-frame clones alone and lacks a portion of them. For V, J and clone size, that table is used; D and trimming come from the DNA. The table shows about 410,000 clones, with around 86% occurring only once.

The sequenced sample was peripheral blood. The TCR was taken from a woman aged 25 to 39 with active or convalescent COVID-19. The V and J genes are TRBV7-6 and TRBJ1-2; 10 nucleotides agree with TRBD1. CDR3 in amino acids: CASSPRDRGGYGYTF. CDR3 DNA sequence: TGTGCCAGCAGCCCGAGGGACAGGGGAGGGTATGGCTACACCTTC.